The TCR beta chain described here comes from a study of shared clonotypes between healthy human individuals. Trimming removed 3 bases from V and 5 bases from J, with 2 bases in between. Germline assignment: CDR1 MNHNS and CDR2 SASEGT. The CDR3 loop spans 11 amino acids. With regard to this clone: Other DNA sequences in this sample translate to the same CDR3.

Some clones are missing from TCRdb's copy, which holds only in-frame ones; the method was immunoSEQ multiplex PCR. The sample holds roughly 1,000,000 clones; approximately 78% are singletons and the top ten take 0.61%. Sequenced material: memory CD4+ T cells from PBMCs. Stated subset: CD45RA-negative fraction. This sequence originates from a man in his late teens or twenties in good health. Some clones in this sample may be carry-over from other donors' samples. The chain couples TRBV6-1 to TRBJ1-5; no reliable D call. The CDR3 DNA is TGTGCCAGCAGTGACGATCAGCCCCAGCATTTT. Protein product: CASSDDQPQHF.